This T cell receptor beta chain was documented in a study of blood T cells in healthy people across ages. This clonotype was picked up many times. With V trimmed by 3 bases and J by 6 bases, 11 bases remained unmatched. The CDR3 is made up of 14 amino acids. Germline values: CDR1 DFQATT, CDR2 SNEGSKA (reference sequence). Individuals who donated were healthy Caucasians from Russia aged roughly 6 to 90. Every donor contributed 8 to 10 milliliters of peripheral blood by blood draw. Primed by a sample-barcoded 5' primer and a J-beta primer mix, a second PCR proceeded for 7 to 11 cycles. TCRdb re-analysed the 5' RACE reads in MiXCR, keeping a single row per CDR3 protein. The repertoire holds roughly 640,000 distinct CDR3 sequences, with roughly 31% as singletons.

The source material was blood. The gene calls are TRBV20-1 and TRBJ2-7, with 7 bases aligning to TRBD1. The clonotype originates from a woman older than 75 in good health. For the CDR3, the DNA is TGCAGTGCTAGTAACAGGGGAAACCTTGGCGAGCAGTACTTC. This gives the protein CSASNRGNLGEQYF.